Below, 21 T cell receptor beta chains from the same sample are listed, as sequenced in a study of beta chain features in type 1 diabetes. Findings of the study overall: TCRB CDR3s were moderately but significantly shorter in Type 1 diabetes patients in all four CD4+ subsets.

These TCRs are of unknown antigen specificity. Of the isolated RNA, all was reverse transcribed, and so the sequenced material was expressed TCRB transcripts. Some clones are missing from TCRdb's copy, which holds only in-frame ones; the method was immunoSEQ multiplex PCR. Here the sample spans about 48,000 clones, about 40% being singletons. Sequencing used Tregs from blood. Receptors originate from a man aged 30-40 years with type 1 diabetes.

This chain connects TRBV4-3 to TRBJ2-3, with TRBD2 identical over 8 bases. The length of the CDR3 is 17 residues. Germline V gene data show CDR1 as LGHNA and CDR2 as YSLEER. Trimming at V came to 3 bases and at J to 3 bases, leaving 11 bases not matched to a gene. The CDR3 DNA follows: TGCGCCAGCAGCCAGACAGGTCCCGGGACTAGTACAGATACGCAGTATTTT. It specifies CASSQTGPGTSTDTQYF.

This clone appeared a few times. The rearrangement uses TRBV2 and TRBJ2-1, with TRBD1 as a possible D gene (5 bases). Germline V gene data show CDR1 as SNHLY and CDR2 as FYNNEI. The CDR3 consists of 11 residues. Trimming stripped 5 bases from V and 7 bases from J, with 6 bases between. The CDR3 bases are TGTGCCAGCAGTTACAGGAATGAGCAGTTCTTC. As protein: CASSYRNEQFF.

The V gene is TRBV18, the J gene TRBJ2-7; 10 nucleotides agree with TRBD1. This CDR3 is 14 amino acids long. V dropped 4 bases and J dropped 3; count of bases not matched to a gene: 3. The V gene's germline CDR1 is KGHSH and CDR2 LQKENI. In DNA, the CDR3 is TGTGCCAGCTCACGTCGGGACAGGGGCTACGAGCAGTACTTC. It translates to CASSRRDRGYEQYF.

This clone turned up a few times. The chain combines TRBV28 with TRBJ2-7; 7 nucleotides align to TRBD2. The length of the CDR3 is 15 residues. The ends lost 6 bases at V and 2 bases at J; junction bases unmatched: 10. The V gene's germline CDR1 is MDHEN and CDR2 SYDVKM. CDR3 sequence reads: CASRTPGLKTYEQYF. As DNA, the CDR3 is TGTGCCAGCAGAACGCCGGGACTAAAAACCTACGAGCAGTACTTC. Filled out from reference TRBV28 and TRBJ2-7, the complete variable domain reads DVKVTQSSRYLVKRTGEKVFLECVQDMDHENMFWYRQDPGLGLRLIYFSYDVKMKEKGDIPEGYSVSREKKERFSLILESASTNQTSMYLCASRTPGLKTYEQYFGPGTRLTVT.

This clone was observed a few times. The J gene is TRBJ2-1, the V gene TRBV5-1; D ambiguous. CDR3 length: 12 amino acids. Looked up from germline, CDR1 is SGHRS and CDR2 is YFSETQ. V dropped 2 bases and J dropped 6 bases, with 6 bases sitting between them. CDR3 region: CASSLQFNEQFF. For the CDR3, the DNA is TGCGCCAGCAGCTTACAGTTCAATGAGCAGTTCTTC.

The chain recombines TRBV7-9 with TRBJ2-3, with D possibly TRBD2 on 6 matching bases. CDR1 SEHNR and CDR2 FQNEAQ come from the germline V gene (reference sequence). The CDR3 spans 14 residues. Trimming pared 3 bases from V and 6 bases from J, leaving 13 bases between. CDR3 region: CASSFAGLMDTQYF. CDR3 nucleotide sequence: TGTGCCAGCAGCTTTGCGGGGTTAATGGATACGCAGTATTTT.

The V gene is TRBV4-3, the J gene TRBJ1-5, with D possibly matching TRBD1 (6 bases). This CDR3 has 18 amino acids. The germline gives CDR1 LGHNA, CDR2 YSLEER. V was pared by 0 bases and J by 0 bases, with 15 bases between. As DNA, the CDR3 is TGCGCCAGCAGCCAAGATCTTAAGGGGGGGCTTAGCAATCAGCCCCAGCATTTT. It specifies CASSQDLKGGLSNQPQHF.

The CDR3 protein is CASSGGGTSTNYGYTF. CDR3 DNA: TGTGCCAGCAGTGGGGGAGGGACGTCGACTAACTATGGCTACACCTTC. This chain connects TRBV25-1 to TRBJ1-2; TRBD1 might be the D (5 bases). This CDR3 region has 16 residues. Germline CDR1 reads MGHDK; CDR2 reads SYGVNS. Trimming took 4 bases from V and 0 from J, leaving 15 bases between them.

The rearrangement links TRBV5-1 to TRBJ1-1, with D unclear. The V gene's germline CDR1 is SGHRS and CDR2 YFSETQ. This CDR3 has 18 residues. Trimming stripped 4 bases from V and 3 bases from J, with 25 bases between. In DNA, the CDR3 is TGCGCCAGCAGCGATTTTATAAGCGGTCGAGAGGGAGACACTGAAGCTTTCTTT. Translated, it gives CASSDFISGREGDTEAFF. Full variable domain (remainder filled in from reference TRBV5-1 and TRBJ1-1): KAGVTQTPRYLIKTRGQQVTLSCSPISGHRSVSWYQQTPGQGLQFLFEYFSETQRNKGNFPGRFSGRQFSNSRSEMNVSTLELGDSALYLCASSDFISGREGDTEAFFGQGTRLTVV.

This clone appeared a few times. The V and J genes are TRBV6-6 and TRBJ2-1; a weak D match, TRBD2 (6 bases). V was clipped by 5 bases and J by 10 bases, with 15 bases between them. The CDR3 spans 13 residues. Germline assignment: CDR1 MNHNY and CDR2 SVGAGI (reference sequence). The CDR3 DNA follows: TGTGCCAGCAGTCTATCGGGAGCTTGGGAGCAGTTCTTC. Translated: CASSLSGAWEQFF.

With respect to this clone: Germline and junction disagree at one end, which may indicate a read error. This sequence joins TRBV5-6 and TRBJ2-7; D gene uncertain. The germline CDR1 and CDR2 sequences are SGHDT and YYEEEE. The CDR3 covers 13 residues. The CDR3 reads CASSSPARPRQDF. Here the CDR3 DNA reads TGTGCCAGCAGCTCCCCTGCTCGTCCCCGCCAGGACTTC.

This clone has only a few counts. V usage is TRBV5-6 and J usage is TRBJ2-3; 8 bases map to TRBD2. Trimming cost V 2 bases and J 2 bases; bases outside gene matches: 7. This CDR3 spans 16 amino acids. Germline assignment: CDR1 SGHDT and CDR2 YYEEEE. The CDR3, as DNA: TGTGCCAGCAGCTTACGAACTAGCGGAGCCACAGATACGCAGTATTTT. Its translation: CASSLRTSGATDTQYF.

With regard to this clone: Different DNA sequences within this sample yield the same CDR3. The genes are TRBV30 and TRBJ1-5; 7 nucleotides line up with TRBD1. This CDR3 has 13 amino acids. V dropped 4 bases and J dropped 7; count of bases not matched to a gene: 7. The germline CDR1 and CDR2 sequences are GTSNPN and SVGIG (reference sequence). In DNA form, the CDR3 reads TGTGCCTGGAATGGACAGGTGCACCAGCCCCAGCATTTT. This codes for CAWNGQVHQPQHF.

V and J are TRBV5-4 and TRBJ2-1; 9 bases are shared with TRBD1. The trim removed 5 bases at V and 8 bases at J, leaving 5 bases unmatched. Germline lookup yields CDR1 SGHNT and CDR2 YYREEE (reference sequence). The CDR3 covers 13 residues. CDR3 amino acids: CASSGDREDEQFF. The CDR3 nucleotides read TGTGCCAGCAGTGGGGACAGGGAGGATGAGCAGTTCTTC.

This clone was seen only a few times. The rearrangement links TRBV18 to TRBJ1-4, with 9 positions matching TRBD1. This CDR3 region has 17 residues. The germline V gene encodes CDR1 KGHSH and CDR2 LQKENI. The trim removed 1 base at V and 3 bases at J, leaving 6 bases unmatched. CDR3 region: CASSPQQGATANEKLFF. Written as DNA, the CDR3 is TGTGCCAGCTCACCACAACAGGGGGCCACGGCTAATGAAAAACTGTTTTTT.

This clone was detected a few times. This chain uses TRBV27 with TRBJ1-2; D might be TRBD1 (5 bases). Germline loops: CDR1 MNHEY, CDR2 SMNVEV (reference sequence). The V gene lost 3 bases and the J gene lost 2 bases, with 16 bases spanning the gap. This CDR3 spans 16 amino acids. The CDR3 reads CASSLALGGLNYGYTF. For the CDR3, the DNA is TGTGCCAGCAGTTTGGCCCTCGGGGGATTGAACTATGGCTACACCTTC.

This chain uses TRBV19 with TRBJ1-1; D remains ambiguous. Germline CDR1 and CDR2: LNHDA and SQIVND (reference sequence). This CDR3 comprises 13 residues. V lost 6 bases, J lost 1 base, and 9 bases lay in between. CDR3 DNA: TGTGCCAGTAGCTTACAGCAGAACACTGAAGCTTTCTTT. Its protein product is CASSLQQNTEAFF.

The chain couples TRBV5-6 to TRBJ1-2, with 10 bases fitting TRBD1. The CDR3 runs to 14 residues. Germline-derived CDR1 and CDR2 are SGHDT and YYEEEE. Trimming removed 0 bases from V and 6 bases from J; junction bases left unmatched: 2. CDR3 loop: CASSLVGTGDGYTF. CDR3 sequence (DNA): TGTGCCAGCAGCTTGGTGGGGACAGGGGATGGCTACACCTTC. Supplemented by reference TRBV5-6 and TRBJ1-2, the full variable domain reads DAGVTQSPTHLIKTRGQQVTLRCSPKSGHDTVSWYQQALGQGPQFIFQYYEEEERQRGNFPDRFSGHQFPNYSSELNVNALLLGDSALYLCASSLVGTGDGYTFGSGTRLTVV.

This clone was seen a handful of times. The chain has TRBV20-1 and TRBJ2-7; D gene uncertain. This CDR3 region has 10 residues. Trimming took off 3 bases at V and 8 bases at J, with 8 bases between the two ends. CDR1 DFQATT and CDR2 SNEGSKA come from the germline V gene (reference sequence). The CDR3 spells CSARGFQQYF. The CDR3 DNA is TGCAGTGCTAGGGGCTTCCAGCAGTACTTC.

The chain joins TRBV14 to TRBJ2-4; 10 bases are a match to TRBD1. CDR1 is SGHDN and CDR2 is FVKESK in the germline V gene. CDR3 length: 18 amino acids. The J segment lost 7 bases and the V segment lost 3 bases, leaving 15 bases of the junction unmatched. The DNA for the CDR3 is TGTGCCAGCAGCCACATCACGACAGGGGGCGCCGGGAAGAACATTCAGTACTTC. The encoded protein is CASSHITTGGAGKNIQYF.

This chain connects TRBV27 to TRBJ2-1; 9 positions agree with TRBD2. There are 12 residues in the CDR3. V lost 7 bases to trimming and J lost 6 bases; unmatched junction nucleotides: 1. CDR1 and CDR2 from the germline V gene are MNHEY and SMNVEV (reference sequence). This chain's CDR3 is CASTSGTNEQFF. The CDR3 DNA sequence: TGTGCCAGCACTAGCGGGACCAATGAGCAGTTCTTC.